These 25 T cell receptor beta chains came from one sample sequenced in a study of shared clonotypes between healthy human individuals. Measured with immunoSEQ multiplex PCR; TCRdb has only the in-frame clones, and not every one. The sample lists more than 850,000 clones, more than 75% seen once, with under 0.65% in the top ten. Sequencing used memory CD4+ T cells from PBMCs. Noted subset: CD45RA-negative fraction. All receptors derive from a man younger than 35 in good health. Some clones in this sample may be carry-over from other donors' samples.

Regarding this clone: One end of the junction is discordant with germline, which a read error may explain. The chain uses TRBV30 and TRBJ2-7; 7 bases fit TRBD2. The CDR3 has 14 residues. CDR1 GTSNPN and CDR2 SVGIG come from the germline V gene (reference sequence). CDR3 loop: CAWSVGGSSYEQCF. Written as DNA, the CDR3 is TGTGCCTGGAGTGTCGGGGGGAGCTCCTACGAGCAGTGCTTC.

J is TRBJ2-5 and V is TRBV19; no clear D gene. Looked up from germline, CDR1 is LNHDA and CDR2 is SQIVND (reference sequence). This CDR3 contains 8 residues. V was shortened by 9 bases and J by 4 bases, with 0 bases between the two germline ends. CDR3 coding DNA: TGTGCCAGAGAGACCCAGTACTTC. This codes for CARETQYF. The complete variable domain, with remaining parts taken from reference TRBV19 and TRBJ2-5, reads DGGITQSPKYLFRKEGQNVTLSCEQNLNHDAMYWYRQDPGQGLRLIYYSQIVNDFQKGDIAEGYSVSREKKESFPLTVTSAQKNPTAFYLCARETQYFGPGTRLLVL.

The chain links TRBV15 to TRBJ2-7; D is perhaps TRBD2 (5 bases). Trimming took 0 bases from V and 1 from J, leaving 7 bases between them. This CDR3 spans 14 amino acids. CDR1 and CDR2 (germline): LNHNV, YYDKDF (reference sequence). CDR3 sequence: CATSRDSGSYEQYF. CDR3 nucleotides: TGTGCCACCAGCAGAGATTCGGGATCCTACGAGCAGTACTTC. Drawing the rest from reference TRBV15 and TRBJ2-7, the complete variable domain is DAMVIQNPRYQVTQFGKPVTLSCSQTLNHNVMYWYQQKSSQAPKLLFHYYDKDFNNEADTPDNFQSRRPNTSFCFLDIRSPGLGDTAMYLCATSRDSGSYEQYFGPGTRLTVT.

The J gene is TRBJ2-1, the V gene TRBV6-1; possible D gene TRBD2, 6 bases. V was cut by 0 bases and J by 3 bases, with 12 bases left in between. Germline values: CDR1 MNHNS, CDR2 SASEGT. CDR3 length equals 16 residues. The CDR3 bases are TGTGCCAGCAGTGAAGCCCTAGCGAGCCACTACAATGAGCAGTTCTTC. Translating gives CASSEALASHYNEQFF.

The chain combines TRBV5-1 with TRBJ2-7; 9 positions match TRBD1. The germline CDR1 and CDR2 sequences are SGHRS and YFSETQ. The CDR3 has 14 amino acids. Unmatched junction bases numbered 6, after V lost 4 bases and J lost 4 bases. CDR3 region: CASSIQGAVYEQYF. The CDR3 DNA sequence: TGCGCCAGCAGCATACAGGGGGCGGTGTACGAGCAGTACTTC.

This clone showed up just once. The V call is TRBV19, the J call TRBJ1-5; a weak D match, TRBD1 (5 bases). V dropped 1 base and J dropped 4 bases, with 11 bases sitting between them. Germline V gives CDR1 LNHDA, CDR2 SQIVND (reference sequence). This CDR3 region has 15 residues. The CDR3 sequence: CASSIVTGLNQPQHF. DNA for the CDR3: TGTGCCAGTAGTATAGTCACAGGACTTAATCAGCCCCAGCATTTT.

The chain uses TRBV18 and TRBJ2-3; D is unclear. The CDR3 loop spans 14 amino acids. V was trimmed by 3 bases and J by 5 bases, leaving 12 bases between them. Per the germline V gene, CDR1 is KGHSH and CDR2 is LQKENI. Here the CDR3 reads CASSPVERRDTQYF. The CDR3 bases are TGTGCCAGCTCACCGGTTGAGCGAAGAGATACGCAGTATTTT.

The chain uses TRBV7-8 and TRBJ2-2; D not resolved. Germline-derived CDR1 and CDR2 are SGHVS and FQNEAQ. V was trimmed by 3 bases and J by 4 bases, leaving 9 bases between them. This CDR3 is built from 14 residues. In DNA form, the CDR3 reads TGTGCCAGCAGCTTGACATTGGGCACCGGGGAGCTGTTTTTT. Translated, it gives CASSLTLGTGELFF.

The table lists this clone with a count of one. The chain combines TRBV6-5 with TRBJ1-2; TRBD1 agrees at 8 bases. CDR1 and CDR2 (germline): MNHEY, SVGAGI. The CDR3 sequence is 14 residues long. V lost 5 bases, J lost 0 bases, and 2 bases stayed unmatched. The CDR3, as DNA: TGTGCCAGCAGTCAACAGGGGGCTAACTATGGCTACACCTTC. Translated, it gives CASSQQGANYGYTF.

Only a few counts were recorded for this clone. The CDR3 region is CASSLGLGVYNEQFF. The CDR3 nucleotides read TGTGCCAGCAGCCTCGGACTAGGAGTCTACAATGAGCAGTTCTTC. The chain is built from TRBV5-6 and TRBJ2-1; 7 nucleotides match TRBD2. Germline CDR1 and CDR2: SGHDT and YYEEEE. With V trimmed by 4 bases and J by 3 bases, 7 bases remained unmatched. The CDR3 totals 15 residues.

This clone occurred a few times. The chain is built from TRBV6-1 and TRBJ2-7; the D gene is possibly TRBD1 (7 bases). The CDR3 is 17 residues long. CDR1 and CDR2 from the germline V gene are MNHNS and SASEGT. Trimming took 3 bases from V and 3 from J, leaving 21 bases between them. The CDR3 DNA follows: TGTGCCAGCAGTGACCGTCCGGAGGGGGCGAGGATCTACGAGCAGTACTTC. Its protein is CASSDRPEGARIYEQYF.

The J gene is TRBJ2-2, the V gene TRBV5-1; D is perhaps TRBD1 (5 bases). This CDR3 contains 15 residues. V lost 6 bases, J lost 0 bases, and 12 bases lay in between. Germline V gene lookup returns CDR1 SGHRS and CDR2 YFSETQ. CDR3 loop: CASNSDSANTGELFF. In DNA, the CDR3 is TGCGCCAGCAACTCCGACAGCGCGAACACCGGGGAGCTGTTTTTT. The full variable domain, with the rest looked up from reference TRBV5-1 and TRBJ2-2, is KAGVTQTPRYLIKTRGQQVTLSCSPISGHRSVSWYQQTPGQGLQFLFEYFSETQRNKGNFPGRFSGRQFSNSRSEMNVSTLELGDSALYLCASNSDSANTGELFFGEGSRLTVL.

This clone was counted a single time. The V call is TRBV5-4, the J call TRBJ2-1, with 8 nucleotides matching TRBD2. The germline V gene encodes CDR1 SGHNT and CDR2 YYREEE (reference sequence). There are 14 residues in the CDR3. The J segment lost 7 bases and the V segment lost 4 bases, leaving 7 bases of the junction unmatched. CDR3 DNA: TGTGCCAGCAGCGTATCGGGAGGGCGTAATGAGCAGTTCTTC. It specifies CASSVSGGRNEQFF.

This rearrangement joins TRBV7-2 to TRBJ1-3; 9 bases are a match to TRBD1. This CDR3 comprises 17 residues. The J segment lost 4 bases and the V segment lost 1 base, leaving 8 bases of the junction unmatched. CDR1 is SGHTA, CDR2 FQGNSA, per germline. The CDR3: CASSLGDRALSGNTIYF. CDR3 in DNA: TGTGCCAGCAGCTTAGGGGACAGGGCATTGTCAGGAAACACCATATATTTT. Filled out from reference TRBV7-2 and TRBJ1-3, the complete variable domain reads GAGVSQSPSNKVTEKGKDVELRCDPISGHTALYWYRQSLGQGLEFLIYFQGNSAPDKSGLPSDRFSAERTGGSVSTLTIQRTQQEDSAVYLCASSLGDRALSGNTIYFGEGSWLTVV.

V usage is TRBV11-3 and J usage is TRBJ1-1, with a tentative D call TRBD1 (5 bases). CDR1 is SGHNT and CDR2 is YENEEA in the germline V gene. Trimming shortened V by 4 bases and J by 3 bases, and 9 bases separated the two germline ends. This CDR3 comprises 13 residues. This chain's CDR3 is CASSYGGDTEAFF. For the CDR3, the DNA is TGTGCCAGCAGCTACGGGGGGGACACTGAAGCTTTCTTT.

This clone was seen a handful of times. The CDR3 is CASGDMSGQETQYF. The CDR3 DNA is TGTGCCAGCGGGGACATGTCGGGCCAAGAGACCCAGTACTTC. The gene calls are TRBV25-1 and TRBJ2-5; D might be TRBD1 (6 bases). The V end lost 8 bases, the J end lost 1 base, and 14 bases lay between the germline ends. Germline V gene data show CDR1 as MGHDK and CDR2 as SYGVNS. The CDR3 is made up of 14 amino acids.

A remark on this clone: Other DNA sequences from this sample encode an identical CDR3 as well. The chain combines TRBV21-1 with TRBJ2-3; TRBD2, the table's D call, lacks a check against the DNA. TRBV21-1 is described as a pseudogene. The CDR3 runs to 16 residues. CDR3 sequence reads: CASTLSKGSRADTQYF. In DNA, the CDR3 is TGTGCCAGCACTTTGTCGAAAGGTTCTCGGGCAGATACGCAGTATTTT.

This clone was seen more than once but under ten times. J is TRBJ1-1 and V is TRBV4-3; tentatively, D is TRBD1 (6 bases). Germline values: CDR1 LGHNA, CDR2 YSLEER. Trimming shortened V by 4 bases and J by 1 base, and 7 bases separated the two germline ends. This CDR3 has 13 amino acids. DNA of the CDR3: TGCGCCAGCAGCCTACAGGGGAACACTGAAGCTTTCTTT. This codes for CASSLQGNTEAFF.

The CDR3 protein is CASSRKGGISYNEQFF. The DNA of the CDR3 is TGTGCCAGCAGCCGCAAGGGGGGGATCTCCTACAATGAGCAGTTCTTC. The chain employs TRBV5-8 and TRBJ2-1; the D gene is possibly TRBD2 (7 bases). CDR1 is SGHTS and CDR2 is YDEGEE in the germline V gene. Trimming removed 4 bases at V and 0 bases at J, with 14 bases between. This CDR3 is 16 amino acids long.

This rearrangement joins TRBV28 to TRBJ1-2, with D hard to call. The ends were cut back, 2 bases at V and 3 bases at J, with 10 bases in the middle. The CDR3 length is 14 residues. From germline, CDR1 is MDHEN and CDR2 SYDVKM. The CDR3: CASSLHGDYYGYTF. The CDR3, as DNA: TGTGCCAGCAGTTTACACGGGGATTACTATGGCTACACCTTC.

This chain connects TRBV11-3 to TRBJ2-5, with D maybe TRBD2 (7 bases). This CDR3 is 14 amino acids long. The germline V and J ends were trimmed by 5 bases and 3 bases, with 13 bases remaining between them. In germline, CDR1 is SGHNT, CDR2 YENEEA. The DNA of the CDR3 is TGTGCCAGCAGCCAACGAGGGGGGGAAGAGACCCAGTACTTC. Translated: CASSQRGGEETQYF.

This clone was counted once. The chain links TRBV27 to TRBJ2-1; 10 bases fit TRBD2. The CDR3 has 19 amino acids. Trimming removed 4 bases from V and 0 bases from J; junction bases left unmatched: 12. The germline V gene encodes CDR1 MNHEY and CDR2 SMNVEV (reference sequence). The CDR3 coding sequence is TGTGCCAGCAGTTCCTACTTGGCTAGCGGGAGTGGCTCCTACAATGAGCAGTTCTTC. This codes for CASSSYLASGSGSYNEQFF.

Comments on this clone: Other DNA sequences in this sample translate to the same CDR3. J is TRBJ2-3 and V is TRBV5-1, with D possibly being TRBD2 (5 bases). This CDR3 region has 14 residues. Looked up from germline, CDR1 is SGHRS and CDR2 is YFSETQ. V was pared by 4 bases and J by 2 bases, with 11 bases between. This chain's CDR3 is CASSVPDSTDTQYF. The CDR3 region has the DNA TGCGCCAGCAGCGTTCCGGACTCCACAGATACGCAGTATTTT.

The rearrangement uses TRBV5-1 and TRBJ2-7; possible D gene TRBD2, 5 bases. The CDR3 sequence is 14 residues long. CDR1 is SGHRS and CDR2 is YFSETQ in the germline V gene. Between the trimmed V and J ends, which lost 2 bases and 2 bases, there was a span of 11 bases. Written as DNA, the CDR3 is TGCGCCAGCAGCTTTCAGGACGGGACCTACGAGCAGTACTTC. Translated, it gives CASSFQDGTYEQYF.

The chain uses TRBV28 and TRBJ2-7; TRBD2 is a possible D gene (6 bases). Germline-derived CDR1 and CDR2 are MDHEN and SYDVKM. The length of the CDR3 is 14 residues. V was trimmed by 7 bases and J by 7 bases, leaving 20 bases between them. The CDR3 nucleotides are TGTGCCAGCATGGCGGGGACGAGGGCTCAAGAGCAGTACTTC. It translates to CASMAGTRAQEQYF. The whole variable domain, filled in from reference TRBV28 and TRBJ2-7, reads DVKVTQSSRYLVKRTGEKVFLECVQDMDHENMFWYRQDPGLGLRLIYFSYDVKMKEKGDIPEGYSVSREKKERFSLILESASTNQTSMYLCASMAGTRAQEQYFGPGTRLTVT.